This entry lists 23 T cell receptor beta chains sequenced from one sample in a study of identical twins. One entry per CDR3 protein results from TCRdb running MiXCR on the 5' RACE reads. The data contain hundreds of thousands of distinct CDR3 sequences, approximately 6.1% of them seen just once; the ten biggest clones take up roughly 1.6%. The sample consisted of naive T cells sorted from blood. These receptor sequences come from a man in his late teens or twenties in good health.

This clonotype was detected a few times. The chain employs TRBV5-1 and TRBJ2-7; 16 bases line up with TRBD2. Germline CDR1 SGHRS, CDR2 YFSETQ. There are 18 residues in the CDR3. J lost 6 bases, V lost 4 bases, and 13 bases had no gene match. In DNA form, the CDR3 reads TGCGCCAGCAGCGGGGAACCGGGACTAGCGGGAGGGCGAGTCGAGCAGTACGTC. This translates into CASSGEPGLAGGRVEQYV.

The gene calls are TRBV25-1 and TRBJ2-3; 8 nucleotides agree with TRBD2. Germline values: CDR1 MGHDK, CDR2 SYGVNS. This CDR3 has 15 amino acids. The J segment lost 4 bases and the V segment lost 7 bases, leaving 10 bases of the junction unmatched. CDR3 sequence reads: CASTRAGVGPDTQYF. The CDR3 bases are TGTGCCAGCACAAGAGCGGGAGTTGGCCCAGATACGCAGTATTTT.

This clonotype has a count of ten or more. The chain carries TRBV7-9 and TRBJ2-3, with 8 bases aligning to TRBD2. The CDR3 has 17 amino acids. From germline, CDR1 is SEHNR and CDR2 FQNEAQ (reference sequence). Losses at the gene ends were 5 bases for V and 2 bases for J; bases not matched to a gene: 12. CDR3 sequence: CASSITGGRSATDTQYF. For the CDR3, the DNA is TGTGCCAGCAGCATCACGGGGGGGCGGAGCGCCACAGATACGCAGTATTTT.

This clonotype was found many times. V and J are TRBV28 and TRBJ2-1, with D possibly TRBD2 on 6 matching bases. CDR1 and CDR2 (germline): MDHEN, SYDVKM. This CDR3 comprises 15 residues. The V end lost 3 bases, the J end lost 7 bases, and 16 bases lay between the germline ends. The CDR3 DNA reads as TGTGCCAGCAGTTTGGGCGGGGACTCTAGGAATGAGCAGTTCTTC. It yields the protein CASSLGGDSRNEQFF.

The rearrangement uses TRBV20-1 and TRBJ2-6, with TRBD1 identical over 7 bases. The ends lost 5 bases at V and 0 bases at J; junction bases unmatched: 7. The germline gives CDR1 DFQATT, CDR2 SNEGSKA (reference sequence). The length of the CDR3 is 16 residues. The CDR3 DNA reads TGCAGTGCTCTAGTGACAGGGATCTCTGGGGCCAACGTCCTGACTTTC. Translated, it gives CSALVTGISGANVLTF.

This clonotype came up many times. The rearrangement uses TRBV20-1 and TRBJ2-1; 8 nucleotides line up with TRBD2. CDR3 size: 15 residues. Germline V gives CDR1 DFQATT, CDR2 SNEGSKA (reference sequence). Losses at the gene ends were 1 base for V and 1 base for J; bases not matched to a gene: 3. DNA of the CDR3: TGCAGTGCTAGAGTGGGGACTAGATCCTACAATGAGCAGTTCTTC. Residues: CSARVGTRSYNEQFF.

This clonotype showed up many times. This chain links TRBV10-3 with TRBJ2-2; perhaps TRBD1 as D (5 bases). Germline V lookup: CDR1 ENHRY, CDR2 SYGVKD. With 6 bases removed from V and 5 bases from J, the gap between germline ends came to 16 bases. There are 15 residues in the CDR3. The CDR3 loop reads CAISSQGQGTGELFF. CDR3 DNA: TGTGCCATCAGCTCCCAGGGCCAGGGAACCGGGGAGCTGTTTTTT.

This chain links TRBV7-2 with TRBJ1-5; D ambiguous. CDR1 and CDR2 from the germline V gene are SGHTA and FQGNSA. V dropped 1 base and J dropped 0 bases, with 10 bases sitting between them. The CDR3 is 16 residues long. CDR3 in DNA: TGTGCCAGCAGCTTAGAACTGCGATATAGCAATCAGCCCCAGCATTTT. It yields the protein CASSLELRYSNQPQHF.

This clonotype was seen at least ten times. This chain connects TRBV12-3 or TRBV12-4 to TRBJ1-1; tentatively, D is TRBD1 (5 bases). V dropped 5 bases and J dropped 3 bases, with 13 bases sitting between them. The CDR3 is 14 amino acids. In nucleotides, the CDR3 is TGTGCCAGCAGTCGCAGGGTCGGGGACACTGAAGCTTTCTTT. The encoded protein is CASSRRVGDTEAFF.

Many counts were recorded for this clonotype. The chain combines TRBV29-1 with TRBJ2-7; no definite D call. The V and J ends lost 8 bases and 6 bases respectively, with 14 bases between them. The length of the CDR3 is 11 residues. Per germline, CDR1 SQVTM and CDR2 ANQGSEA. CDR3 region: CSIRRMGEQYF. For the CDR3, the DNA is TGCAGCATCCGGAGAATGGGCGAGCAGTACTTC.

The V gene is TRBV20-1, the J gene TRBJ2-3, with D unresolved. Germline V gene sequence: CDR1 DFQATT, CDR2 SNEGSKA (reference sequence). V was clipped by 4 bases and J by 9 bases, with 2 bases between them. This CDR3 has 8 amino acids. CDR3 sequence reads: CSAMTQYF. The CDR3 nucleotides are TGCAGTGCTATGACGCAGTATTTT.

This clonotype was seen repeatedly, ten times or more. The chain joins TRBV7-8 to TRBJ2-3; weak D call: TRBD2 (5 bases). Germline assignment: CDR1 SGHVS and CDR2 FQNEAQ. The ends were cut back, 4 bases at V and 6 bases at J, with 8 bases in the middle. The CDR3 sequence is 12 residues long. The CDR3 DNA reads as TGTGCCAGCAGCTCGGGGTGGGATACGCAGTATTTT. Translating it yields CASSSGWDTQYF.

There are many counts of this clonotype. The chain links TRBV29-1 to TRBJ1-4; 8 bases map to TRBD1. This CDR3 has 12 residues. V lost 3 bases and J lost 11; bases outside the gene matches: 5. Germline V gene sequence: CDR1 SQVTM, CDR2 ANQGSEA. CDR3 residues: CSVDSGGRKLFF. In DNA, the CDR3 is TGCAGCGTTGACTCAGGGGGCAGGAAACTGTTTTTT.

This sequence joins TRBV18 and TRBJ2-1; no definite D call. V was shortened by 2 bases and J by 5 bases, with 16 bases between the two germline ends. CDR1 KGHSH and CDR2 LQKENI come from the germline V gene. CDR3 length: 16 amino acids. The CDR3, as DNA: TGTGCCAGCTCACCAGTCCCCCCAGCGTCTCACAATGAGCAGTTCTTC. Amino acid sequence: CASSPVPPASHNEQFF.

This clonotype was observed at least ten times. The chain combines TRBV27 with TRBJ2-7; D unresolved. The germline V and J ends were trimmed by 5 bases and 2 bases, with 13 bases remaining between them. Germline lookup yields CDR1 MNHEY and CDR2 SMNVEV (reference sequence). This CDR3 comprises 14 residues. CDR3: CASSLTPTAYEQYV. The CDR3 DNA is TGTGCCAGCAGTCTCACCCCAACAGCCTACGAGCAGTACGTC.

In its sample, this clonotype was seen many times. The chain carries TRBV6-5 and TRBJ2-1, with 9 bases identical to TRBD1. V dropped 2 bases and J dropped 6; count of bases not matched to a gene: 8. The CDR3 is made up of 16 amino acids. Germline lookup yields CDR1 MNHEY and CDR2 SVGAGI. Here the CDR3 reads CASSYPTGGLGNEQFF. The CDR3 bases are TGTGCCAGCAGTTACCCGACAGGGGGATTGGGCAATGAGCAGTTCTTC.

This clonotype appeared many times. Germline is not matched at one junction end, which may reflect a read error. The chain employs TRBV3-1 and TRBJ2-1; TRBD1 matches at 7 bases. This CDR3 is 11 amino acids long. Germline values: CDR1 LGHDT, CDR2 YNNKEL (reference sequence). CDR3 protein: CASSQGDRSVF. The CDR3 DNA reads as TGTGCCAGCAGCCAAGGGGACAGATCGGTCTTC.

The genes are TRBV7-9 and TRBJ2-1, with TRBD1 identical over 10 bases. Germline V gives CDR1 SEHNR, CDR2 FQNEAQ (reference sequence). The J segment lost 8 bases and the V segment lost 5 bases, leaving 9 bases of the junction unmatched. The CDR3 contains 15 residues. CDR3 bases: TGTGCCAGCAGCCTACGACAGGGGGCGATGGATGAGCAGTTCTTC. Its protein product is CASSLRQGAMDEQFF.

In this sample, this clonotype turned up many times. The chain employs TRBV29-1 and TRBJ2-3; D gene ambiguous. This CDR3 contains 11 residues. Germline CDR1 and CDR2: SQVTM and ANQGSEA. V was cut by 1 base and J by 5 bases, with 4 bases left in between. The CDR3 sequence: CSVEGRDTQYF. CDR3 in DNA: TGCAGCGTTGAAGGCAGAGATACGCAGTATTTT.

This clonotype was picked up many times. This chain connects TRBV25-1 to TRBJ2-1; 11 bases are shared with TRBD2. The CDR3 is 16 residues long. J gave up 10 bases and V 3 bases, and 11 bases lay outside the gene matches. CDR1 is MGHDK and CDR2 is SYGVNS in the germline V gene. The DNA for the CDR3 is TGTGCCAGCAGTGAGACCCTAGCGGGAGGTCGGGCCGAGCAGTTCTTC. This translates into CASSETLAGGRAEQFF.

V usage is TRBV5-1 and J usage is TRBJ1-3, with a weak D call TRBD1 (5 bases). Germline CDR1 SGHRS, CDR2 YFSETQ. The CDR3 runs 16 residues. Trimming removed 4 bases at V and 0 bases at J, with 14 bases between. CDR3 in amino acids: CASSPGRVSSGNTIYF. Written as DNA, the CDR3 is TGCGCCAGCAGCCCGGGACGGGTTAGCTCTGGAAACACCATATATTTT.

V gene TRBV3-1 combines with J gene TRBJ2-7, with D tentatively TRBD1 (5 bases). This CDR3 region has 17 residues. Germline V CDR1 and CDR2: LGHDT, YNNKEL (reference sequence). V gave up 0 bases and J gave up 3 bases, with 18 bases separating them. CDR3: CASSQDPQAQLVYEQYF. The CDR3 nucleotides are TGTGCCAGCAGCCAAGATCCACAGGCGCAACTTGTCTACGAGCAGTACTTC.

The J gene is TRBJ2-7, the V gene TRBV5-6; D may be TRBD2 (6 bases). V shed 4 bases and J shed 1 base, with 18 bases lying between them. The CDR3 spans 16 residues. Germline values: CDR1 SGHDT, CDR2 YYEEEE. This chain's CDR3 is CASSKTLALLSYEQYV. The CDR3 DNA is TGTGCCAGCAGCAAGACACTAGCACTCCTTTCCTACGAGCAGTACGTC.